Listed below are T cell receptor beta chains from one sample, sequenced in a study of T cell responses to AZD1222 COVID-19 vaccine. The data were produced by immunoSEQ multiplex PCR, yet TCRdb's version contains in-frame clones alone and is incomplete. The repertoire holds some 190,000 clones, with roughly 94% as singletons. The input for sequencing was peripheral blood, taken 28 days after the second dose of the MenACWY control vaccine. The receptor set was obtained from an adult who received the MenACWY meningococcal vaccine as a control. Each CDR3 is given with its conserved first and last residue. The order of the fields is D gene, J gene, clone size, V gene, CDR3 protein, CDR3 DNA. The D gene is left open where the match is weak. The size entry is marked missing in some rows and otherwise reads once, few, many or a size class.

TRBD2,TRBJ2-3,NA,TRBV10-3,CATKTLDLTGTRADTQYF,TGTGCCACGAAGACACTGGATTTAACCGGGACTAGGGCTGATACGCAGTATTTT
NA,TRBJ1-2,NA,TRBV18,CASSPPSDRLYGYTF,TGTGCCAGCTCACCGCCTTCGGACAGACTCTATGGCTACACCTTC
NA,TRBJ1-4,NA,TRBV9,CASSGGALPEKLFF,TGTGCCAGCAGCGGGGGGGCGCTTCCGGAAAAACTGTTTTTT
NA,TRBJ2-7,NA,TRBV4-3,CASSQDVVAYEQYF,TGCGCCAGCAGCCAAGATGTAGTAGCCTACGAGCAGTACTTC
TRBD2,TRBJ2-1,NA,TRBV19,CASRMPGTSSYNEQFF,TGTGCCAGTAGGATGCCGGGGACTAGCTCCTACAATGAGCAGTTCTTC
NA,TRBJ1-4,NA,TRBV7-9,CASSSGQPDGEKLFF,TGTGCCAGCAGCTCCGGACAGCCCGACGGCGAAAAACTGTTTTTT
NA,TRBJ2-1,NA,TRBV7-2,CASSPDGGAYNEQFF,TGTGCCAGCAGTCCTGACGGAGGGGCCTACAATGAGCAGTTCTTC
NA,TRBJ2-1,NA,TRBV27,CASSWAARNSYNEQFF,TGTGCCAGCAGTTGGGCTGCCCGTAACTCCTACAATGAGCAGTTCTTC
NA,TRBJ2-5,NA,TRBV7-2,CASSFTYQETQYF,TGTGCCAGCAGCTTCACGTACCAAGAGACCCAGTACTTC
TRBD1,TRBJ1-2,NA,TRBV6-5,CASSYSMDRVRGYTF,TGTGCCAGCAGTTACTCGATGGACAGGGTGCGTGGCTACACCTTC
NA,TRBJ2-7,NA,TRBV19,CASSIGQGRYEQYF,TGTGCCAGTAGTATTGGGCAGGGTCGGTACGAGCAGTACTTC
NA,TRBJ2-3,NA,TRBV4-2,CASSQEGQTDTQYF,TGTGCCAGCAGCCAAGAGGGACAAACAGATACGCAGTATTTT
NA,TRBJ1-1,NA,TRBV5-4,CASSLAPGTEAFF,TGTGCCAGCAGCTTGGCCCCGGGAACTGAAGCTTTCTTT
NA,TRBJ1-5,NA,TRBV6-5,CASSRAGNSNQPQHF,TGTGCCAGCAGTCGCGCAGGGAATAGCAATCAGCCCCAGCATTTT
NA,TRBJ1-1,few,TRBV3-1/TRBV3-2,CASSRDTEAFF,TGTGCCAGCAGCCGGGACACGGAAGCTTTCTTT
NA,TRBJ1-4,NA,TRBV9,CASSRGGSEEKLFF,TGTGCCAGCAGCCGGGGGGGCTCTGAGGAAAAACTGTTTTTT
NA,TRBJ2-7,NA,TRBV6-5,CASSDPGGDYF,TGTGCCAGCTCCGACCCCGGGGGCGATTACTTC
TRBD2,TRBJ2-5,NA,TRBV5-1,CASTRQAGGKETQYF,TGCGCCAGCACCAGACAGGCGGGGGGGAAAGAGACCCAGTACTTC
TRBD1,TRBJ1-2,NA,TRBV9,CASRGGQVYGYTF,TGTGCCAGCAGAGGGGGACAGGTCTATGGCTACACCTTC
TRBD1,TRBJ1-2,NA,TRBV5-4,CASRPGQGTYGYTF,TGTGCCAGCAGACCCGGACAGGGAACTTATGGCTACACCTTC
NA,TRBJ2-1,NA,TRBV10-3,CAISESRQFQFF,TGTGCCATCAGTGAGTCGAGGCAGTTTCAGTTCTTC
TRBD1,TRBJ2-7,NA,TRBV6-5,CASSYGDRASYEQYF,TGTGCCAGCAGTTATGGGGACAGGGCCTCCTACGAGCAGTACTTC
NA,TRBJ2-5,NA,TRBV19,CASNRRIQETQYF,TGTGCCAGTAACCGCCGGATCCAAGAGACCCAGTACTTC
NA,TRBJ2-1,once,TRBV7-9,CASSLGTNPYEQFF,TGTGCCAGCAGCTTAGGGACAAACCCCTATGAGCAGTTCTTC
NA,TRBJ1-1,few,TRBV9,CASSEEGFTEAFF,TGTGCCAGCAGCGAGGAGGGATTCACTGAAGCTTTCTTT
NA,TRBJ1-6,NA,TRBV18,CASSPREGSSYNSPLHF,TGTGCCAGCTCACCACGAGAAGGGAGCTCCTATAATTCACCCCTCCACTTT
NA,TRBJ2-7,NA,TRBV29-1,CSAHGTTTGEQYF,TGCAGCGCTCACGGTACAACAACGGGCGAGCAGTACTTC
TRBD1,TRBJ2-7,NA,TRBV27,CASSSAGTGGPVAYEQYF,TGTGCCAGCAGTAGCGCCGGGACAGGGGGTCCCGTTGCCTACGAGCAGTACTTC
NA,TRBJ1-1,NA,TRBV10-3,CAAGPRSTEAFF,TGTGCCGCTGGACCGAGGAGCACTGAAGCTTTCTTT
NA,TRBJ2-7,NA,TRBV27,CASSLKWQAPYEQYF,TGTGCCAGCAGTTTAAAATGGCAGGCCCCCTACGAGCAGTACTTC
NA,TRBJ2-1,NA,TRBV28,CASSQGWGGDSVGEQFF,TGTGCCAGCAGCCAGGGCTGGGGGGGGGACAGCGTGGGTGAGCAGTTCTTC
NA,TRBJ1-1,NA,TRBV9,CASSETGGNTEAFF,TGTGCCAGCAGCGAGACGGGGGGCAACACTGAAGCTTTCTTT
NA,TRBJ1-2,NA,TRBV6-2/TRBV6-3,CASSYSDGPDGYTF,TGTGCCAGCAGTTACTCGGACGGTCCTGATGGCTACACCTTC
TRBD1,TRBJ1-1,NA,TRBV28,CASSSYRDREAFF,TGTGCCAGCAGTTCATATCGGGACAGGGAAGCTTTCTTT
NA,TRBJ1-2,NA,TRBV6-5,CASSYGQFNYGYTF,TGTGCCAGCAGTTACGGACAGTTTAACTATGGCTACACCTTC
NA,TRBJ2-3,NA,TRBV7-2,CASSAVGDTQYF,TGTGCCAGCAGCGCGGTGGGAGATACGCAGTATTTT
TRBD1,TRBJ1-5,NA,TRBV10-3,CAIKADRDGPQHF,TGTGCCATCAAAGCGGACAGGGATGGGCCCCAGCATTTT
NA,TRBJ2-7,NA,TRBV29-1,CSVETGAYEQYF,TGCAGCGTCGAGACCGGGGCCTACGAGCAGTACTTC
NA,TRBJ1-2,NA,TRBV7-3,CASSLTPGLEKGYTF,TGTGCCAGCAGCTTAACCCCGGGACTAGAAAAGGGCTACACCTTC
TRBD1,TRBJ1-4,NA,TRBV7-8,CASSIGRGPAYNEKLFF,TGTGCCAGCAGCATAGGGAGGGGGCCTGCATATAATGAAAAACTGTTTTTT
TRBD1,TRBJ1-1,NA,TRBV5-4,CASSHDRDRNTEAFF,TGTGCCAGCAGCCACGACAGGGATAGAAACACTGAAGCTTTCTTT
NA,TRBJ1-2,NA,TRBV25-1,CASREGPNYGYTF,TGTGCCAGCAGGGAGGGGCCTAACTATGGCTACACCTTC
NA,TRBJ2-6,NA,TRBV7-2,CASSISSGANVLTF,TGTGCCAGCAGCATCAGCTCTGGGGCCAACGTCCTGACTTTC
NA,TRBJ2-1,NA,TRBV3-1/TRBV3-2,CASSQGRTSPPYNEQFF,TGTGCCAGCAGCCAAGGCAGGACCAGCCCTCCTTACAATGAGCAGTTCTTC